The 24 T cell receptor beta chains given below trace back to one sample, sequenced in a study of cytomegalovirus exposure and HLA in healthy donors. Produced via immunoSEQ multiplex PCR; TCRdb's table is partial and in-frame only. The sample consists of about 120,000 clones, 70% to 90% of them appearing once. Input material: PBMCs. The receptor set was obtained from a woman between 18 and 30 years old in good health and CMV-seronegative.

The chain joins TRBV19 to TRBJ2-1; tentative D call: TRBD2 (6 bases). CDR3 length: 14 residues. V gave up 6 bases and J gave up 5 bases, with 14 bases separating them. CDR1 is LNHDA, CDR2 SQIVND, per germline (reference sequence). The DNA of the CDR3 is TGTGCCAGTAGACTAGCCAAGACCGACAATGAGCAGTTCTTC. Translation gives CASRLAKTDNEQFF.

The chain uses TRBV5-1 and TRBJ1-1; D perhaps matches TRBD1 (5 bases). This CDR3 is built from 15 residues. Trimming stripped 1 base from V and 0 bases from J, with 10 bases between. The V gene's germline CDR1 is SGHRS and CDR2 YFSETQ. CDR3 nucleotide sequence: TGCGCCAGCAGCTTGAGGGGAACGGTGAACACTGAAGCTTTCTTT. Its protein product is CASSLRGTVNTEAFF. Supplemented by reference TRBV5-1 and TRBJ1-1, the full variable domain reads KAGVTQTPRYLIKTRGQQVTLSCSPISGHRSVSWYQQTPGQGLQFLFEYFSETQRNKGNFPGRFSGRQFSNSRSEMNVSTLELGDSALYLCASSLRGTVNTEAFFGQGTRLTVV.

The rearrangement links TRBV27 to TRBJ1-5; D gene unclear. The CDR3 totals 16 residues. V dropped 0 bases and J dropped 3 bases, with 12 bases sitting between them. The V gene's germline CDR1 is MNHEY and CDR2 SMNVEV (reference sequence). CDR3: CASSLSPSGNNQPQHF. CDR3 DNA sequence: TGTGCCAGCAGTTTATCCCCCTCCGGGAACAATCAGCCCCAGCATTTT.

The rearrangement uses TRBV9 and TRBJ1-2; D call uncertain. The CDR3 covers 14 residues. The ends were cut back, 0 bases at V and 0 bases at J, with 6 bases in the middle. The germline CDR1 and CDR2 sequences are SGDLS and YYNGEE. Written as DNA, the CDR3 is TGTGCCAGCAGCGTAGACGGAGCTAACTATGGCTACACCTTC. Translation gives CASSVDGANYGYTF.

The chain has TRBV29-1 and TRBJ1-2; 7 bases line up with TRBD1. The CDR3 has 13 amino acids. V lost 4 bases, J lost 5 bases, and 7 bases stayed unmatched. Looked up from germline, CDR1 is SQVTM and CDR2 is ANQGSEA. The CDR3 coding sequence is TGCAGCGTTGGGGGGACAGACGTATATGGCTACACCTTC. It codes for CSVGGTDVYGYTF.

The chain links TRBV7-9 to TRBJ2-7, with 10 nucleotides matching TRBD2. Germline V lookup: CDR1 SEHNR, CDR2 FQNEAQ (reference sequence). The J segment lost 3 bases and the V segment lost 1 base, leaving 6 bases of the junction unmatched. CDR3 length: 16 residues. The CDR3 coding sequence is TGTGCCAGCAGCTTAGTACGGGCTAGCGGGGGCTACGAGCAGTACTTC. Translated, it gives CASSLVRASGGYEQYF.

This chain uses TRBV19 with TRBJ2-2; D possibly corresponds to TRBD2 (6 bases). This CDR3 comprises 16 residues. Germline CDR1 LNHDA, CDR2 SQIVND (reference sequence). V was shortened by 1 base and J by 5 bases, with 14 bases between the two germline ends. The CDR3 protein is CASSIVGGGGTGELFF. Here the CDR3 DNA reads TGTGCCAGTAGTATAGTGGGGGGAGGAGGTACCGGGGAGCTGTTTTTT. The full variable domain, rest sourced from reference TRBV19 and TRBJ2-2, is DGGITQSPKYLFRKEGQNVTLSCEQNLNHDAMYWYRQDPGQGLRLIYYSQIVNDFQKGDIAEGYSVSREKKESFPLTVTSAQKNPTAFYLCASSIVGGGGTGELFFGEGSRLTVL.

The V and J genes are TRBV11-3 and TRBJ2-6, with D uncertain. Between the trimmed V and J ends, which lost 1 base and 0 bases, there was a span of 4 bases. This CDR3 has 15 residues. CDR1 is SGHNT, CDR2 YENEEA, per germline. DNA of the CDR3: TGTGCCAGCAGCTTAGGAGGCTCTGGGGCCAACGTCCTGACTTTC. As protein: CASSLGGSGANVLTF.

The genes are TRBV6-1 and TRBJ2-3, with 7 bases aligning to TRBD2. V was pared by 3 bases and J by 6 bases, with 12 bases of the junction left unmatched. Germline CDR1 MNHNS, CDR2 SASEGT. The CDR3 is 16 residues long. The CDR3 DNA is TGTGCCAGCAGTGACGTTTACGGCGGGAGATGGGATACGCAGTATTTT. Encoded protein: CASSDVYGGRWDTQYF.

V gene TRBV11-3 combines with J gene TRBJ2-1, with TRBD2 identical over 9 bases. This CDR3 has 16 amino acids. Germline CDR1 is SGHNT and CDR2 is YENEEA. V lost 0 bases to trimming and J lost 10 bases; unmatched junction nucleotides: 10. The CDR3 sequence: CASSLDSAGGVLEQFF. The CDR3 bases are TGTGCCAGCAGCTTAGATTCGGCGGGGGGGGTGTTGGAGCAGTTCTTC.

V usage is TRBV11-2 and J usage is TRBJ1-2; D unresolved. Trimming shortened V by 1 base and J by 5 bases, and 8 bases separated the two germline ends. This CDR3 region has 13 residues. CDR1 is SGHAT and CDR2 is FQNNGV in the germline V gene. The CDR3 DNA sequence: TGTGCCAGCAGCTTAGTTCTCTCTTATGGCTACACCTTC. Its translation: CASSLVLSYGYTF.

The V and J genes are TRBV6-6 and TRBJ2-4; TRBD1 is a possible D gene (6 bases). V was trimmed by 6 bases and J by 8 bases, leaving 14 bases between them. Germline CDR1 is MNHNY and CDR2 is SVGAGI (reference sequence). This CDR3 has 13 amino acids. The CDR3 bases are TGTGCCAGCAGCCCCGGACGACAGGACATTCAGTACTTC. It codes for CASSPGRQDIQYF.

The chain uses TRBV18 and TRBJ1-1; D unclear. From germline, CDR1 is KGHSH and CDR2 LQKENI. This CDR3 is built from 15 residues. V was pared by 6 bases and J by 1 base, with 15 bases between. The CDR3, as DNA: TGTGCCAGCTCGCTGGAGGTTGGTGGGAACACTGAAGCTTTCTTT. Translation: CASSLEVGGNTEAFF.

The chain is built from TRBV28 and TRBJ2-7; 7 nucleotides line up with TRBD2. J lost 5 bases, V lost 2 bases, and 9 bases had no gene match. The CDR3 extends over 15 amino acids. Germline V gives CDR1 MDHEN, CDR2 SYDVKM. In nucleotides, the CDR3 is TGTGCCAGCAGTTTAGCGTCGGGAGGCGTCCACGAGCAGTACTTC. This gives the protein CASSLASGGVHEQYF.

The chain is built from TRBV5-6 and TRBJ2-7; 12 nucleotides line up with TRBD2. Germline assignment: CDR1 SGHDT and CDR2 YYEEEE. V lost 7 bases, J lost 6 bases, and 2 bases stayed unmatched. This CDR3 contains 12 residues. The CDR3 loop reads CASWTSGVEQYF. As DNA, the CDR3 is TGTGCCAGCTGGACTAGCGGGGTCGAGCAGTACTTC.

V and J are TRBV9 and TRBJ1-2; TRBD1 matches at 8 bases. The CDR3 length is 14 residues. V was pared by 4 bases and J by 3 bases, with 5 bases of the junction left unmatched. Germline CDR1 reads SGDLS; CDR2 reads YYNGEE. DNA of the CDR3: TGTGCCAGCAGCCCCGGGACAGGCGACTATGGCTACACCTTC. Its protein is CASSPGTGDYGYTF. The whole variable domain, remainder taken from reference TRBV9 and TRBJ1-2, is DSGVTQTPKHLITATGQRVTLRCSPRSGDLSVYWYQQSLDQGLQFLIQYYNGEERAKGNILERFSAQQFPDLHSELNLSSLELGDSALYFCASSPGTGDYGYTFGSGTRLTVV.

The chain couples TRBV18 to TRBJ1-5, with D hard to call. Germline V gene sequence: CDR1 KGHSH, CDR2 LQKENI. This CDR3 comprises 15 residues. Trimming took 3 bases from V and 2 from J, leaving 11 bases between them. This chain's CDR3 is CASSPTAFGNQPQHF. The CDR3 nucleotides are TGTGCCAGCTCACCCACAGCATTTGGCAATCAGCCCCAGCATTTT.

V usage is TRBV10-3 and J usage is TRBJ2-7, with D possibly TRBD2 on 5 matching bases. The CDR3 runs to 15 residues. V was pared by 0 bases and J by 7 bases, with 16 bases between. Germline V gene data show CDR1 as ENHRY and CDR2 as SYGVKD. The CDR3 sequence is CAISESSAVTREQYF. Here the CDR3 DNA reads TGTGCCATCAGTGAGTCGTCCGCGGTTACTAGGGAGCAGTACTTC.

The V and J genes are TRBV9 and TRBJ1-3; TRBD1 matches 7 bases. The CDR3 length is 15 residues. Germline V gene sequence: CDR1 SGDLS, CDR2 YYNGEE. Trimming took 1 base from V and 2 from J; bases not matched to a gene: 3. The CDR3 loop reads CASSVRQGAGNTIYF. The CDR3 DNA reads as TGTGCCAGCAGCGTAAGACAGGGAGCTGGAAACACCATATATTTT.

V gene TRBV4-3 combines with J gene TRBJ1-1, with D maybe TRBD1 (5 bases). Germline V gene sequence: CDR1 LGHNA, CDR2 YSLEER. With 2 bases removed from V and 4 bases from J, the gap between germline ends came to 11 bases. The CDR3 totals 14 residues. In DNA form, the CDR3 reads TGCGCCAGCAGCCAACACCCAGGGCCCACTGAAGCTTTCTTT. Translating it yields CASSQHPGPTEAFF.

The chain joins TRBV7-8 to TRBJ2-7; 7 nucleotides align to TRBD1. J was trimmed by 0 bases and V by 4 bases; bases with no gene match: 3. Germline-derived CDR1 and CDR2 are SGHVS and FQNEAQ. The CDR3 has 14 residues. CDR3 nucleotide sequence: TGTGCCAGCAGCTCGGGACAGACCTCCTACGAGCAGTACTTC. It encodes CASSSGQTSYEQYF.

This chain connects TRBV6-1 to TRBJ2-7, with D tentatively TRBD1 (6 bases). The length of the CDR3 is 15 residues. Germline loops: CDR1 MNHNS, CDR2 SASEGT. Trimming shortened V by 4 bases and J by 5 bases, and 18 bases separated the two germline ends. CDR3 loop: CASSGHRASYNEQYF. CDR3 sequence (DNA): TGTGCCAGCAGTGGCCACAGGGCATCTTACAACGAGCAGTACTTC.

This chain connects TRBV7-8 to TRBJ2-7; maybe TRBD2 (5 bases). CDR1 is SGHVS and CDR2 is FQNEAQ in the germline V gene. Trimming took off 2 bases at V and 7 bases at J, with 9 bases between the two ends. The CDR3 totals 12 residues. CDR3 sequence (DNA): TGTGCCAGCAGCTTATACGGGAAGGAGCAGTACTTC. Translation gives CASSLYGKEQYF.

V usage is TRBV30 and J usage is TRBJ2-1; 14 bases map to TRBD2. V lost 1 base and J lost 15; bases outside the gene matches: 8. Per the germline V gene, CDR1 is GTSNPN and CDR2 is SVGIG (reference sequence). The CDR3 totals 14 residues. The CDR3 DNA reads as TGTGCCTGGAGTGCAAAGACTAGCGGGGGGGCTCCGTTCTTC. This sequence encodes CAWSAKTSGGAPFF. Full variable domain (remainder filled in from reference TRBV30 and TRBJ2-1): SQTIHQWPATLVQPVGSPLSLECTVEGTSNPNLYWYRQAAGRGLQLLFYSVGIGQISSEVPQNLSASRPQDRQFILSSKKLLLSDSGFYLCAWSAKTSGGAPFFGPGTRLTVL.